This T cell receptor beta chain was sequenced during a study of blood T cell repertoires in COVID-19. On the study more broadly: Donors in the United States, Italy and Spain gave samples during acute or convalescent COVID-19.

Germline V gene sequence: CDR1 KGHDR, CDR2 SFDVKD. The J segment lost 4 bases and the V segment lost 4 bases, leaving 5 bases of the junction unmatched. The CDR3 runs 14 residues. Original analysis: Amplification of reference gene primers provided the estimated nucleated cell counts. Here immunoSEQ multiplex PCR was the method, and the copy in TCRdb shows in-frame clones only, minus some. Clone size and the V and J calls come from that table; the DNA yielded D and trimming. The sample holds 200,000 or so clones, 75% to 90% seen once. Individuals aged roughly 18 to 95 years were recruited from approximately 22 US areas.

V is TRBV24-1 and J is TRBJ2-7; 8 positions match TRBD2. The receptor was derived from a woman in her late teens or twenties in a cohort exposed to, infected with or recovered from COVID-19 (not recorded which). Material: PBMCs or T cells enriched from blood (not recorded which). The CDR3 loop reads CATSENGRVYEQYF. Here the CDR3 DNA reads TGTGCCACCAGTGAGAACGGGAGGGTTTACGAGCAGTACTTC.